A single sample gave rise to the 19 T cell receptor beta chains below, sequenced in a study of blood T cell repertoires in COVID-19. The table came from immunoSEQ multiplex PCR; TCRdb's copy has only in-frame clones and leaves some out. The data contain 12,000 to 15,000 clones, approximately 82% of them singletons. Input material: peripheral blood. The receptors originated from a man aged 35-49 years with active or convalescent COVID-19.

V usage is TRBV4-1 and J usage is TRBJ2-7; 11 bases align to TRBD2. The trim removed 6 bases at V and 1 base at J, leaving 8 bases unmatched. The CDR3 sequence is 16 residues long. Germline V gives CDR1 MGHRA, CDR2 YSYEKL. CDR3 loop: CASSRGTSGDSYEQYF. The CDR3 DNA is TGCGCCAGCAGTCGGGGGACTAGCGGAGATTCCTACGAGCAGTACTTC.

The rearrangement joins TRBV7-8 to TRBJ1-5; a possible D gene is TRBD1 (5 bases). Germline CDR1 and CDR2: SGHVS and FQNEAQ. V lost 0 bases and J lost 6, with 9 bases in between. This CDR3 region has 14 residues. CDR3 nucleotides: TGTGCCAGCAGCTTAGCGCGGGGCAGTCAGCCCCAGCATTTT. Translation gives CASSLARGSQPQHF.

The chain has TRBV5-4 and TRBJ2-5; no clear D gene. Germline V gene lookup returns CDR1 SGHNT and CDR2 YYREEE (reference sequence). The CDR3 sequence is 12 residues long. V was cut by 2 bases and J by 2 bases, with 4 bases left in between. The CDR3 loop reads CASSFIQETQYF. In nucleotides, the CDR3 is TGTGCCAGCAGCTTCATTCAAGAGACCCAGTACTTC.

The chain carries TRBV25-1 and TRBJ2-3, with 8 nucleotides matching TRBD2. The V gene's germline CDR1 is MGHDK and CDR2 SYGVNS. V lost 4 bases and J lost 2; bases outside the gene matches: 8. The CDR3 length is 16 residues. The CDR3 coding sequence is TGTGCCAGCAGTGCCACGGGCGGGGGGTTCACAGATACGCAGTATTTT. It is translated as CASSATGGGFTDTQYF.

This clone has only a few counts. The chain combines TRBV9 with TRBJ1-2, with unresolved D. Between the trimmed V and J ends, which lost 0 bases and 4 bases, there was a span of 13 bases. The CDR3 length is 15 residues. The germline gives CDR1 SGDLS, CDR2 YYNGEE. The CDR3 DNA is TGTGCCAGCAGCGTAGAGCCCCGTGAGATCTATGGCTACACCTTC. This encodes CASSVEPREIYGYTF. Supplemented by reference TRBV9 and TRBJ1-2, the full variable domain reads DSGVTQTPKHLITATGQRVTLRCSPRSGDLSVYWYQQSLDQGLQFLIQYYNGEERAKGNILERFSAQQFPDLHSELNLSSLELGDSALYFCASSVEPREIYGYTFGSGTRLTVV.

The chain combines TRBV5-6 with TRBJ1-6, with D perhaps TRBD1 (6 bases). Germline loops: CDR1 SGHDT, CDR2 YYEEEE. The CDR3 extends over 16 amino acids. V was trimmed by 4 bases and J by 0 bases, leaving 11 bases between them. CDR3 loop: CASSRTESSYNSPLHF. DNA for the CDR3: TGTGCCAGCAGCCGGACAGAAAGCTCCTATAATTCACCCCTCCACTTT.

The V gene is TRBV5-8, the J gene TRBJ1-1; a possible D gene is TRBD1 (5 bases). The V end was cut by 2 bases, the J end by 2 bases, with 7 bases between. Germline V gene data show CDR1 as SGHTS and CDR2 as YDEGEE. This CDR3 is built from 13 residues. The CDR3 protein is CASSFDRNTEAFF. CDR3 nucleotides: TGTGCCAGCAGCTTTGACAGAAACACTGAAGCTTTCTTT.

The chain employs TRBV5-6 and TRBJ1-5, with D tentatively TRBD1 (5 bases). The CDR3 spans 17 residues. CDR1 and CDR2 from the germline V gene are SGHDT and YYEEEE. V was shortened by 2 bases and J by 2 bases, with 17 bases between the two germline ends. CDR3 loop: CASSLWMAGLRNQPQHF. CDR3 DNA sequence: TGTGCCAGCAGCTTATGGATGGCAGGGCTTCGCAATCAGCCCCAGCATTTT.

V usage is TRBV11-2 and J usage is TRBJ1-3; 10 nucleotides match TRBD1. Germline V lookup: CDR1 SGHAT, CDR2 FQNNGV. This CDR3 is built from 17 residues. After removal of 7 bases from V and 1 base from J, the junction contained 10 bases not matched to a gene. DNA for the CDR3: TGTGCCAGCAAAGATTTAAGGGGACAGGGGTCTGGAAACACCATATATTTT. It encodes CASKDLRGQGSGNTIYF.

The sample holds one count of this clone. The chain joins TRBV2 to TRBJ2-5, with TRBD2 as a possible D gene (6 bases). The CDR3 consists of 13 residues. CDR1 is SNHLY and CDR2 is FYNNEI in the germline V gene. V lost 8 bases and J 7 bases, leaving 17 bases between the germline ends. The CDR3 here is CASSRGSLGTQYF. CDR3 in DNA: TGTGCCAGCTCCCGGGGGAGTTTGGGGACCCAGTACTTC.

This clone was picked up a small number of times. The rearrangement uses TRBV27 and TRBJ2-3; D gene ambiguous. Germline V gene data show CDR1 as MNHEY and CDR2 as SMNVEV (reference sequence). Trimming shortened V by 6 bases and J by 2 bases, and 3 bases separated the two germline ends. CDR3 length: 11 amino acids. The CDR3 DNA is TGTGCCAGCAGCCTCACAGATACGCAGTATTTT. This translates into CASSLTDTQYF.

The chain carries TRBV3-1 (or the pseudogene TRBV3-2) and TRBJ1-1; 8 bases fit TRBD1. The V and J ends lost 3 bases and 4 bases, in that order; junction bases with no gene match: 4. The CDR3 is made up of 14 amino acids. Germline V gene data show CDR1 as LGHDT and CDR2 as YNNKEL (reference sequence). For the CDR3, the DNA is TGTGCCAGCAGCCACCCCGGACAGGGCACTGAAGCTTTCTTT. Translating it yields CASSHPGQGTEAFF.

The chain employs TRBV5-1 and TRBJ2-3, with 9 bases lining up with TRBD2. V shed 3 bases, J shed 2 bases, and the junction held 4 bases outside the gene matches. The germline CDR1 and CDR2 sequences are SGHRS and YFSETQ. CDR3 length equals 15 residues. DNA of the CDR3: TGCGCCAGCAGCTCCCGACTAGCGGTCACAGATACGCAGTATTTT. Translating gives CASSSRLAVTDTQYF.

The CDR3 loop is CASSLVAARNHEQYF. The CDR3 region has the DNA TGTGCCAGCAGCTTAGTGGCCGCCAGGAATCACGAGCAGTACTTC. This chain connects TRBV7-2 to TRBJ2-7; D is unresolved. The CDR3 is 15 residues long. Germline CDR1 is SGHTA and CDR2 is FQGNSA. The V gene lost 1 base and the J gene lost 5 bases, with 15 bases spanning the gap.

The chain combines TRBV5-1 with TRBJ1-3; 7 bases align to TRBD1. This CDR3 has 16 amino acids. The germline CDR1 and CDR2 sequences are SGHRS and YFSETQ. The J segment lost 0 bases and the V segment lost 2 bases, leaving 5 bases of the junction unmatched. CDR3 nucleotide sequence: TGCGCCAGCAGCTTTGGACAGGCGATCTCTGGAAACACCATATATTTT. This sequence encodes CASSFGQAISGNTIYF. Variable domain in full (rest from reference TRBV5-1 and TRBJ1-3): KAGVTQTPRYLIKTRGQQVTLSCSPISGHRSVSWYQQTPGQGLQFLFEYFSETQRNKGNFPGRFSGRQFSNSRSEMNVSTLELGDSALYLCASSFGQAISGNTIYFGEGSWLTVV.

CDR3: CASSLAAGTKHGYTF. CDR3 nucleotides: TGTGCCAGCAGCTTAGCGGCAGGCACGAAGCATGGCTACACCTTC. The genes are TRBV7-2 and TRBJ1-2; D remains ambiguous. The CDR3 consists of 15 residues. Germline V lookup: CDR1 SGHTA, CDR2 FQGNSA. V lost 0 bases to trimming and J lost 6 bases, with 14 bases between them.

The rearrangement joins TRBV11-2 to TRBJ1-6; TRBD1 might be the D (6 bases). The CDR3 covers 14 residues. Germline CDR1 SGHAT, CDR2 FQNNGV. The ends were cut back, 7 bases at V and 8 bases at J, with 15 bases in the middle. The CDR3 is CASNQEGDYSPLHF. The CDR3 nucleotides read TGTGCCAGCAACCAAGAGGGGGATTATTCACCCCTCCACTTT.

The V and J genes are TRBV6-5 and TRBJ1-1, with D hard to call. With 5 bases removed from V and 0 bases from J, the gap between germline ends came to 10 bases. Germline CDR1 and CDR2: MNHEY and SVGAGI. This CDR3 has 14 amino acids. The CDR3 DNA reads TGTGCCAGCAGTATTTCCCAAATGAACACTGAAGCTTTCTTT. Protein sequence: CASSISQMNTEAFF.

J is TRBJ1-5 and V is TRBV30; 9 bases match TRBD1. CDR3 length: 20 residues. Per germline, CDR1 GTSNPN and CDR2 SVGIG (reference sequence). V lost 0 bases and J lost 6; bases outside the gene matches: 21. The CDR3 spells CAWSVRDRVRSRFSGQPQHF. CDR3 in DNA: TGTGCCTGGAGTGTCCGGGACAGGGTGCGTAGTAGGTTCAGCGGTCAGCCCCAGCATTTT.